A single sample is the source of the 25 T cell receptor beta chains below, sequenced in a study of blood T cell repertoires in COVID-19. Some clones are missing from TCRdb's copy, which holds only in-frame ones; the method was immunoSEQ multiplex PCR. The top ten clones hold approximately 2% of a sample with approximately 230,000 clones, about 89% of them seen once. Specimen: PBMCs or T cells enriched from blood (not recorded which). The receptors were gathered from a woman under 30 who had recovered from COVID-19.

This sequence joins TRBV5-1 and TRBJ1-2; D perhaps matches TRBD1 (5 bases). Per germline, CDR1 SGHRS and CDR2 YFSETQ. Trimming left V 2 bases short and J 0 bases short, with 8 bases between. This CDR3 spans 14 amino acids. The CDR3 loop is CASSFPGANYGYTF. The CDR3 region has the DNA TGCGCCAGCAGCTTCCCGGGGGCTAACTATGGCTACACCTTC.

V gene TRBV18 combines with J gene TRBJ2-7; D is perhaps TRBD1 (6 bases). The CDR3 is made up of 16 amino acids. Trimming pared 0 bases from V and 2 bases from J, leaving 14 bases between. Germline V gene sequence: CDR1 KGHSH, CDR2 LQKENI. This chain's CDR3 is CASSPPSRGKAYEQYF. The CDR3 DNA is TGTGCCAGCTCACCACCGTCCAGGGGCAAGGCCTACGAGCAGTACTTC.

This clone appeared once. The gene calls are TRBV6-6 and TRBJ2-7, with 7 bases lining up with TRBD1. The CDR3 has 17 amino acids. CDR1 is MNHNY and CDR2 is SVGAGI in the germline V gene (reference sequence). Trimming removed 5 bases from V and 1 base from J; junction bases left unmatched: 14. The CDR3 sequence: CASSPGAPGQKSYEQYF. The CDR3 DNA is TGTGCCAGCAGTCCTGGGGCCCCGGGACAGAAATCCTACGAGCAGTACTTC.

The CDR3 sequence: CSVVEVGMYTEAFF. The CDR3 DNA is TGCAGCGTAGTGGAGGTCGGTATGTACACTGAAGCTTTCTTT. The chain employs TRBV29-1 and TRBJ1-1; D call uncertain. Per germline, CDR1 SQVTM and CDR2 ANQGSEA. V lost 6 bases, J lost 3 bases, and 17 bases lay in between. This CDR3 is 14 amino acids long.

This sequence joins TRBV4-3 and TRBJ1-4, with 9 positions matching TRBD1. This CDR3 is 16 amino acids long. CDR1 and CDR2 from the germline V gene are LGHNA and YSLEER. After removal of 2 bases from V and 7 bases from J, the junction contained 8 bases not matched to a gene. The CDR3 loop is CASSQRTGTGSEKLFF. The CDR3 nucleotides read TGCGCCAGCAGCCAAAGAACCGGGACAGGGAGTGAAAAACTGTTTTTT.

The chain combines TRBV3-1 (or the pseudogene TRBV3-2) with TRBJ1-2, with D hard to call. Germline V gives CDR1 LGHDT, CDR2 YNNKEL (reference sequence). The CDR3 loop spans 13 amino acids. Trimming removed 0 bases at V and 8 bases at J, with 10 bases between. CDR3 DNA sequence: TGTGCCAGCAGCCAAGATTTCAATAGAGGCTACACCTTC. Translating it yields CASSQDFNRGYTF.

In this sample, this clone turned up a few times. The chain recombines TRBV12-2 with TRBJ2-6; TRBD2 is taken as the D call from the table, unchecked against the DNA. TRBV12-2 is classified as a pseudogene. The CDR3 runs 21 residues. The CDR3 bases are TGTGCAAGTCGCTTAGGATTGATTGTTAACGGGAGGGCCTCTGGGGCCAACGTCCTGACTTTC. Amino acid sequence: CASRLGLIVNGRASGANVLTF.

This chain links TRBV12-3 or TRBV12-4 with TRBJ1-2, with a possible D match to TRBD1 (5 bases). V was trimmed by 3 bases and J by 8 bases, leaving 13 bases between them. The CDR3 contains 13 residues. The CDR3 region is CASSFVRQGGYTF. The CDR3 nucleotides are TGTGCCAGCAGTTTTGTACGTCAGGGAGGCTACACCTTC.

V and J are TRBV4-3 and TRBJ1-1, with D possibly TRBD1 on 5 matching bases. This CDR3 is 15 amino acids long. Germline assignment: CDR1 LGHNA and CDR2 YSLEER. V lost 1 base and J lost 5, with 14 bases in between. CDR3 sequence: CASSQAWGGGTEAFF. CDR3 DNA: TGCGCCAGCAGCCAAGCGTGGGGCGGAGGGACTGAAGCTTTCTTT.

This rearrangement joins TRBV3-1 (or the pseudogene TRBV3-2) to TRBJ2-5; 9 bases are shared with TRBD2. The germline gives CDR1 LGHDT, CDR2 YNNKEL (reference sequence). This CDR3 contains 16 residues. J was trimmed by 1 base and V by 0 bases; bases with no gene match: 3. The DNA for the CDR3 is TGTGCCAGCAGCCAAGATAGGGGACTAGCCCAAGAGACCCAGTACTTC. It translates to CASSQDRGLAQETQYF.

This clone was observed once. This chain uses TRBV7-6 with TRBJ1-5; 9 bases map to TRBD1. The CDR3 loop spans 17 amino acids. The germline CDR1 and CDR2 sequences are SGHVS and FNYEAQ. The ends lost 3 bases at V and 3 bases at J; junction bases unmatched: 9. The CDR3 sequence is CASSLGQGKVTNQPQHF. The CDR3 bases are TGTGCCAGCAGCTTGGGACAGGGTAAGGTCACCAATCAGCCCCAGCATTTT. The whole variable domain, remainder taken from reference TRBV7-6 and TRBJ1-5, is GAGVSQSPRYKVTKRGQDVALRCDPISGHVSLYWYRQALGQGPEFLTYFNYEAQQDKSGLPNDRFSAERPEGSISTLTIQRTEQRDSAMYRCASSLGQGKVTNQPQHFGDGTRLSIL.

This chain uses TRBV10-3 with TRBJ1-1, with 7 positions matching TRBD1. The junction had 14 bases not matched to a gene; V was cut back by 9 bases and J by 4 bases. CDR3 length: 15 amino acids. Germline V gene data show CDR1 as ENHRY and CDR2 as SYGVKD. The CDR3 DNA is TGTGCCATTCATAGTGACAGGGTCCCGGGCACTGAAGCTTTCTTT. Translating it yields CAIHSDRVPGTEAFF.

V is TRBV5-5 and J is TRBJ2-7; 7 nucleotides match TRBD2. V was pared by 4 bases and J by 0 bases, with 7 bases of the junction left unmatched. The V gene's germline CDR1 is SGHKS and CDR2 YYEKEE (reference sequence). The CDR3 contains 15 residues. CDR3 protein: CASSRGEKSSYEQYF. Here the CDR3 DNA reads TGTGCCAGCAGCCGGGGGGAGAAGAGCTCCTACGAGCAGTACTTC.

The chain carries TRBV4-1 and TRBJ1-2; 9 bases fit TRBD1. From germline, CDR1 is MGHRA and CDR2 YSYEKL. The CDR3 spans 14 residues. Unmatched junction bases numbered 1, after V lost 0 bases and J lost 5 bases. The CDR3 nucleotides are TGCGCCAGCAGCCAAGAGACAGGGGGATATGGCTACACCTTC. Translated: CASSQETGGYGYTF.

Here the CDR3 reads CASSFATGYGYTF. DNA for the CDR3: TGTGCCAGCAGTTTCGCGACAGGCTATGGCTACACCTTC. The chain recombines TRBV12-3 or TRBV12-4 with TRBJ1-2, with TRBD1 as a possible D gene (6 bases). The V and J ends lost 3 bases and 4 bases respectively, with 9 bases between them. The CDR3 extends over 13 amino acids.

This clone was seen just once. The chain recombines TRBV7-9 with TRBJ2-1, with D perhaps matching TRBD1 (5 bases). This CDR3 is built from 14 residues. The V end was cut by 1 base, the J end by 7 bases, with 11 bases between. The germline CDR1 and CDR2 sequences are SEHNR and FQNEAQ (reference sequence). The CDR3 DNA sequence: TGTGCCAGCAGCTTAGAGACAGTTAGTAATGAGCAGTTCTTC. This translates into CASSLETVSNEQFF.

The rearrangement links TRBV16 to TRBJ2-1, with no clear D. Trimming took 0 bases from V and 9 from J, leaving 6 bases between them. The CDR3 totals 12 residues. Germline CDR1 and CDR2: KGHSY and FQNENV. DNA of the CDR3: TGTGCCAGCAGCCAATCGAACGGTGAGCAGTTCTTC. Its translation: CASSQSNGEQFF.

The CDR3 region has the DNA TGCGCCAGCAGCCCATCGGCAGGGGATAACTATGGCTACACCTTC. It yields the protein CASSPSAGDNYGYTF. The rearrangement joins TRBV4-3 to TRBJ1-2; D may be TRBD1 (6 bases). The CDR3 spans 15 residues. V lost 4 bases and J 1 base, leaving 13 bases between the germline ends. In germline, CDR1 is LGHNA, CDR2 YSLEER.

The chain is built from TRBV19 and TRBJ1-1; TRBD1 might be the D (6 bases). CDR1 and CDR2 from the germline V gene are LNHDA and SQIVND (reference sequence). The CDR3 has 12 amino acids. The V end lost 10 bases, the J end lost 1 base, and 10 bases lay between the germline ends. The CDR3 DNA reads as TGTGCCATTAAACAGGGGAACACTGAAGCTTTCTTT. It specifies CAIKQGNTEAFF.

This clone has a handful of counts. The CDR3 nucleotides are TGTGCCAGTAGTATCTCCACTACTTACGAGCAGTACTTC. This encodes CASSISTTYEQYF. V gene TRBV19 combines with J gene TRBJ2-7, with D unclear. V gave up 3 bases and J gave up 4 bases, with 10 bases separating them. Looked up from germline, CDR1 is LNHDA and CDR2 is SQIVND (reference sequence). This CDR3 has 13 residues.

The J gene is TRBJ2-7, the V gene TRBV10-3, with D perhaps TRBD2 (7 bases). This CDR3 is built from 17 residues. V was trimmed by 11 bases and J by 0 bases, leaving 26 bases between them. CDR1 is ENHRY and CDR2 is SYGVKD in the germline V gene. CDR3 region: CAARGAGMKSTSYEQYF. As DNA, the CDR3 is TGTGCCGCCCGGGGGGCAGGGATGAAGTCGACCTCCTACGAGCAGTACTTC.

The chain couples TRBV7-9 to TRBJ2-4; tentative D call: TRBD2 (6 bases). The CDR3 extends over 16 amino acids. V was clipped by 4 bases and J by 0 bases, with 13 bases between them. Germline V gene sequence: CDR1 SEHNR, CDR2 FQNEAQ (reference sequence). CDR3 in DNA: TGTGCCAGCAGCTCGACTAGACCTCTAGCCAAAAACATTCAGTACTTC. Encoded protein: CASSSTRPLAKNIQYF.

A single count supports this clone. This chain uses TRBV2 with TRBJ1-5; the match to TRBD1 covers 8 bases. Germline CDR1 SNHLY, CDR2 FYNNEI. CDR3 length: 12 residues. J was trimmed by 6 bases and V by 8 bases; bases with no gene match: 3. The CDR3 DNA sequence: TGTGCCAGCCAGGGGGCTTCTCAGCCCCAGCATTTT. Translated: CASQGASQPQHF.

This chain connects TRBV19 to TRBJ2-1; D remains ambiguous. From germline, CDR1 is LNHDA and CDR2 SQIVND (reference sequence). Trimming removed 7 bases at V and 3 bases at J, with 10 bases between. The CDR3 is 13 amino acids. The DNA of the CDR3 is TGTGCCAGTACCAACAGAGACTACAATGAGCAGTTCTTC. Its translation: CASTNRDYNEQFF.

The J gene is TRBJ1-5, the V gene TRBV10-3; no definite D call. Trimming took off 6 bases at V and 1 base at J, with 10 bases between the two ends. CDR3 length: 14 residues. Germline loops: CDR1 ENHRY, CDR2 SYGVKD. CDR3 sequence (DNA): TGTGCCATCAGGCCGGGAGGCAGCAATCAGCCCCAGCATTTT. Protein product: CAIRPGGSNQPQHF.